This T cell receptor beta chain derives from a study of OX40 agonist ivuxolimab in advanced cancers. Study summary: Recorded diagnoses for dose-escalation patients were hepatocellular carcinoma, melanoma, renal cell or head and neck cancer. At around 83% male, the cohort had a mean age of about 55 years, ranging from 23 to 79.

The CDR3 runs 13 residues. Per the germline V gene, CDR1 is SQVTM and CDR2 is ANQGSEA. Trimming took 6 bases from V and 1 from J, leaving 10 bases between them. Assay: immunoSEQ multiplex PCR; the TCRdb copy retains only in-frame clones and omits some. The profile shows 30,000 to 35,000 clones, approximately 89% of them singletons. This clonotype was obtained from an adult with an advanced solid tumor such as melanoma, head and neck, liver or kidney cancer. The input for sequencing was CD4+ or CD8+ T cells sorted from blood, taken in a trial of the OX40 agonist ivuxolimab. The genes are TRBV29-1 and TRBJ1-5; D is ambiguous. The CDR3 coding sequence is TGCAGCGTCTTGGACGAGAGCAATCAGCCCCAGCATTTT. Translation: CSVLDESNQPQHF.